One sample yielded the 25 T cell receptor beta chains listed below, sequenced in a study of CD4+ T cells in melanoma. Assay: immunoSEQ multiplex PCR; the TCRdb copy retains only in-frame clones and omits some. The table shows over 6,500 clones, with roughly 70% occurring only once. Specimen: cells from a culture (not recorded whether cultured in vitro). These receptors all come from a human donor with melanoma.

The chain couples TRBV6-2 or TRBV6-3 to TRBJ1-1, with D uncertain. V was pared by 5 bases and J by 4 bases, with 17 bases between. This CDR3 has 15 amino acids. Germline values: CDR1 MNHEY, CDR2 SVGEGT. The CDR3, as DNA: TGTGCCAGCAGTCCCCATCCAGGAGTGGGCACTGAAGCTTTCTTT. Its translation is CASSPHPGVGTEAFF.

The chain joins TRBV15 to TRBJ2-7, with 9 bases fitting TRBD1. The J segment lost 3 bases and the V segment lost 3 bases, leaving 6 bases of the junction unmatched. Germline V CDR1 and CDR2: LNHNV, YYDKDF (reference sequence). This CDR3 contains 15 residues. The CDR3 sequence is CATSSPTGGLYEQYF. DNA of the CDR3: TGTGCCACCAGCAGCCCGACAGGGGGGCTCTACGAGCAGTACTTC.

The chain recombines TRBV28 with TRBJ2-5, with 9 bases aligning to TRBD1. Germline V gene lookup returns CDR1 MDHEN and CDR2 SYDVKM. CDR3 length: 15 amino acids. Germline trimming cut 6 bases from V and 4 bases from J; bases unmatched to any gene: 9. The CDR3 loop is CASSLKQGAGETQYF. CDR3 DNA sequence: TGTGCCAGCAGCCTAAAACAGGGGGCCGGAGAGACCCAGTACTTC.

The genes are TRBV27 and TRBJ1-5, with D maybe TRBD1 (5 bases). V lost 0 bases, J lost 4 bases, and 10 bases lay in between. Germline V gene sequence: CDR1 MNHEY, CDR2 SMNVEV (reference sequence). This CDR3 comprises 15 residues. CDR3 in DNA: TGTGCCAGCAGTTTATCGAGACAGCTAAATCAGCCCCAGCATTTT. It encodes CASSLSRQLNQPQHF.

CDR3 in DNA: TGCGCCAGTCGACAGGGGAAAGGAGAGACCCAGTACTTC. Protein sequence: CASRQGKGETQYF. The V call is TRBV5-1, the J call TRBJ2-5, with 8 bases aligning to TRBD1. V dropped 8 bases and J dropped 4; count of bases not matched to a gene: 7. This CDR3 contains 13 residues. The V gene's germline CDR1 is SGHRS and CDR2 YFSETQ.

The chain employs TRBV11-2 and TRBJ2-7; tentative D call: TRBD1 (5 bases). The CDR3 is made up of 15 amino acids. Per the germline V gene, CDR1 is SGHAT and CDR2 is FQNNGV. V lost 0 bases, J lost 5 bases, and 14 bases lay in between. As DNA, the CDR3 is TGTGCCAGCAGCTTAGATGGGGCAGGAACGGACGAGCAGTACTTC. This codes for CASSLDGAGTDEQYF.

The chain has TRBV2 and TRBJ1-6, with D unclear. The V end was cut by 7 bases, the J end by 4 bases, with 8 bases between. Germline V gene data show CDR1 as SNHLY and CDR2 as FYNNEI. This CDR3 is built from 13 residues. CDR3 amino acids: CASMTLYNSPLHF. CDR3 nucleotide sequence: TGTGCCAGCATGACCCTTTATAATTCACCCCTCCACTTT. The variable domain in full, with the rest retrieved from reference TRBV2 and TRBJ1-6, is EPEVTQTPSHQVTQMGQEVILRCVPISNHLYFYWYRQILGQKVEFLVSFYNNEISEKSEIFDDQFSVERPDGSNFTLKIRSTKLEDSAMYFCASMTLYNSPLHFGNGTRLTVT.

The V gene is TRBV28, the J gene TRBJ1-5; TRBD1 is a possible D gene (5 bases). CDR1 MDHEN and CDR2 SYDVKM come from the germline V gene. This CDR3 region has 15 residues. Trimming took off 7 bases at V and 6 bases at J, with 19 bases between the two ends. The CDR3 DNA is TGTGCCAGCATGGAGACAGTGGCCTGGGGTCAGCCCCAGCATTTT. The encoded protein is CASMETVAWGQPQHF.

The chain has TRBV30 and TRBJ1-3, with TRBD1 matching 10 bases. J gave up 3 bases and V 3 bases, and 17 bases lay outside the gene matches. Germline assignment: CDR1 GTSNPN and CDR2 SVGIG (reference sequence). The CDR3 length is 19 residues. The chain's CDR3 is CAWSPGLGKTGGGGNTIYF. The CDR3 region has the DNA TGTGCCTGGAGCCCGGGGCTCGGGAAGACAGGGGGCGGTGGAAACACCATATATTTT.

The chain has TRBV4-3 and TRBJ1-4, with 7 bases aligning to TRBD1. CDR3 length: 15 residues. Losses at the gene ends were 4 bases for V and 2 bases for J; bases not matched to a gene: 4. Per germline, CDR1 LGHNA and CDR2 YSLEER. The CDR3 spells CASSLTGVTNEKLFF. CDR3 DNA: TGCGCCAGCAGCCTCACAGGGGTGACTAATGAAAAACTGTTTTTT.

There are a few counts of this clone. The chain links TRBV15 to TRBJ2-1, with 8 bases aligning to TRBD1. The CDR3 covers 15 residues. The germline V gene encodes CDR1 LNHNV and CDR2 YYDKDF (reference sequence). Germline trimming cut 0 bases from V and 10 bases from J; bases unmatched to any gene: 8. CDR3 coding DNA: TGTGCCACCAGCAGAGATAGGACAGGGTGGGACGAGCAGTTCTTC. Translated, it gives CATSRDRTGWDEQFF. The full variable domain, with the rest looked up from reference TRBV15 and TRBJ2-1, is DAMVIQNPRYQVTQFGKPVTLSCSQTLNHNVMYWYQQKSSQAPKLLFHYYDKDFNNEADTPDNFQSRRPNTSFCFLDIRSPGLGDTAMYLCATSRDRTGWDEQFFGPGTRLTVL.

This clone is medium-sized (0.01 to 0.1%) by share. CDR3 in amino acids: CASSSFGRGSGANVLTF. The DNA for the CDR3 is TGTGCCAGCAGCTCCTTCGGTCGTGGCTCTGGGGCCAACGTCCTGACTTTC. J is TRBJ2-6 and V is TRBV7-8; D is uncertain. The CDR3 consists of 17 residues. Deletions cut 4 bases from V and 0 bases from J, with 13 bases between. The germline V gene has CDR1 SGHVS and CDR2 FQNEAQ.

The CDR3 DNA reads as TGTGCCAGCAGTGAATACCGGACAGGCCAACAAGAGACCCAGTACTTC. As protein: CASSEYRTGQQETQYF. The chain combines TRBV6-1 with TRBJ2-5, with 7 bases fitting TRBD1. The CDR3 covers 16 residues. The ends lost 2 bases at V and 2 bases at J; junction bases unmatched: 8. Germline assignment: CDR1 MNHNS and CDR2 SASEGT.

This clone rates as medium-sized (0.01 to 0.1%). The chain carries TRBV28 and TRBJ2-7, with no clear D. The V end was cut by 6 bases, the J end by 2 bases, with 5 bases between. The CDR3 totals 11 residues. Germline loops: CDR1 MDHEN, CDR2 SYDVKM. The CDR3 loop is CASRSPYEQYF. For the CDR3, the DNA is TGTGCCAGCAGGTCGCCCTACGAGCAGTACTTC.

The gene calls are TRBV7-2 and TRBJ2-1; D is uncertain. V was pared by 3 bases and J by 7 bases, with 7 bases between. Germline CDR1 is SGHTA and CDR2 is FQGNSA. This CDR3 is 12 amino acids long. CDR3: CASSFKGNEQFF. The CDR3 DNA reads TGTGCCAGCAGCTTTAAGGGAAATGAGCAGTTCTTC.

The chain joins TRBV27 to TRBJ1-4, with 9 bases lining up with TRBD1. Germline V gene sequence: CDR1 MNHEY, CDR2 SMNVEV (reference sequence). Trimming cost V 10 bases and J 7 bases; bases outside gene matches: 10. CDR3 size: 14 residues. The CDR3 loop reads CATGPGQGIEKLFF. The CDR3 nucleotides read TGTGCCACCGGACCGGGACAGGGAATTGAAAAACTGTTTTTT.

This rearrangement joins TRBV7-2 to TRBJ2-1; TRBD2 might be the D (5 bases). The CDR3 runs 16 residues. Trimming pared 4 bases from V and 2 bases from J, leaving 15 bases between. Germline loops: CDR1 SGHTA, CDR2 FQGNSA. The CDR3 DNA is TGTGCCAGCAGCTCCGCCGGGATGTCAACCTACAATGAGCAGTTCTTC. The encoded protein is CASSSAGMSTYNEQFF. Full variable domain (rest looked up from reference TRBV7-2 and TRBJ2-1): GAGVSQSPSNKVTEKGKDVELRCDPISGHTALYWYRQSLGQGLEFLIYFQGNSAPDKSGLPSDRFSAERTGGSVSTLTIQRTQQEDSAVYLCASSSAGMSTYNEQFFGPGTRLTVL.

This chain joins TRBV4-2 and TRBJ2-5; 9 bases map to TRBD1. Germline trimming cut 4 bases from V and 1 base from J; bases unmatched to any gene: 10. CDR3 size: 17 residues. CDR1 and CDR2 (germline): LGHNA, YNFKEQ. This chain's CDR3 is CASSRGRDRVPQETQYF. Written as DNA, the CDR3 is TGTGCCAGCAGCCGCGGCCGGGACAGGGTTCCCCAAGAGACCCAGTACTTC.

The V call is TRBV5-1, the J call TRBJ2-7, with a possible D match to TRBD1 (5 bases). The germline V gene encodes CDR1 SGHRS and CDR2 YFSETQ. This CDR3 contains 15 residues. The germline V and J ends were trimmed by 1 base and 0 bases, with 11 bases remaining between them. The CDR3 DNA follows: TGCGCCAGCAGCTTGATGCAGGGCAGCTCCTACGAGCAGTACTTC. Amino acid sequence: CASSLMQGSSYEQYF.

The rearrangement joins TRBV9 to TRBJ2-7, with a possible D match to TRBD2 (5 bases). The germline V gene has CDR1 SGDLS and CDR2 YYNGEE. V was trimmed by 0 bases and J by 2 bases, leaving 9 bases between them. The CDR3 extends over 14 amino acids. CDR3 region: CASSVDGDTYEQYF. In DNA form, the CDR3 reads TGTGCCAGCAGCGTAGACGGGGATACCTACGAGCAGTACTTC.

Judged by abundance, this clone is medium-sized. The V and J genes are TRBV18 and TRBJ2-3; 7 bases align to TRBD2. The V gene's germline CDR1 is KGHSH and CDR2 LQKENI. The CDR3 runs 14 residues. With 2 bases clipped from V and 1 base from J, the junction kept 0 bases outside the gene matches. CDR3 in DNA: TGTGCCAGCTCACCAGGGAGGGGCACAGATACGCAGTATTTT. Its translation: CASSPGRGTDTQYF.

The chain employs TRBV14 and TRBJ2-7; D is unclear. CDR1 and CDR2 (germline): SGHDN, FVKESK. This CDR3 has 12 amino acids. The V end was cut by 4 bases, the J end by 6 bases, with 10 bases between. CDR3 nucleotide sequence: TGTGCCAGCAGCCGTAGTCAGTTCGAGCAGTACTTC. Translating gives CASSRSQFEQYF. Looking up the rest from reference TRBV14 and TRBJ2-7 gives the full variable domain: EAGVTQFPSHSVIEKGQTVTLRCDPISGHDNLYWYRRVMGKEIKFLLHFVKESKQDESGMPNNRFLAERTGGTYSTLKVQPAELEDSGVYFCASSRSQFEQYFGPGTRLTVT.

The chain is built from TRBV12-5 and TRBJ2-1, with 7 bases lining up with TRBD1. CDR3 length: 16 amino acids. The junction had 10 bases not matched to a gene; V was cut back by 4 bases and J by 4 bases. Germline-derived CDR1 and CDR2 are LGHNT and FRNRAP. The CDR3 bases are TGTGCTAGTGGTTCGGCGTATGGACAGGAATACAATGAGCAGTTCTTC. Its protein product is CASGSAYGQEYNEQFF.

The gene calls are TRBV10-2 and TRBJ2-3; D is perhaps TRBD2 (6 bases). Trimming took off 4 bases at V and 6 bases at J, with 11 bases between the two ends. Germline assignment: CDR1 WSHSY and CDR2 SAAADI. The CDR3 contains 13 residues. CDR3 amino acids: CASSAQGGDTQYF. The CDR3, as DNA: TGCGCCAGCAGTGCGCAGGGAGGCGATACGCAGTATTTT.

In its sample, this clone ranks as medium-sized (0.01 to 0.1%). The rearrangement joins TRBV3-1 (or the pseudogene TRBV3-2) to TRBJ2-7; a possible D gene is TRBD1 (6 bases). The CDR3 is 14 amino acids. V was trimmed by 2 bases and J by 1 base, leaving 9 bases between them. Germline-derived CDR1 and CDR2 are LGHDT and YNNKEL (reference sequence). The CDR3 DNA follows: TGTGCCAGCAGCCAATTCAGGGGTTCCTACGAGCAGTACTTC. It specifies CASSQFRGSYEQYF.